The 21 T cell receptor beta chains in this list originate from one sample, sequenced in a study of T cell repertoires in cytomegalovirus infection. One entry per CDR3 protein results from TCRdb running MiXCR on the reads. The sample has around 490,000 distinct CDR3 sequences; about 26% are singletons. What was sequenced was PBMCs. The receptor source for this set is a human donor in good health (CMV status not recorded). Some clones in this sample may be carry-over from other donors' samples.

The sample holds many counts of this clonotype. This chain joins TRBV7-2 and TRBJ2-1; 7 bases are shared with TRBD1. V lost 3 bases to trimming and J lost 2 bases; unmatched junction nucleotides: 4. This CDR3 has 15 residues. Germline CDR1 SGHTA, CDR2 FQGNSA. DNA for the CDR3: TGTGCCAGCAGCTTCAGGGGGAGCGCCTACAATGAGCAGTTCTTC. Protein sequence: CASSFRGSAYNEQFF.

The chain links TRBV11-2 to TRBJ2-3, with TRBD2 identical over 14 bases. Germline CDR1 reads SGHAT; CDR2 reads FQNNGV. J lost 2 bases, V lost 6 bases, and 16 bases had no gene match. The CDR3 is 20 amino acids. This CDR3 is CASSGMPGQGLAGVTDTQYF. In nucleotides, the CDR3 is TGTGCCAGCAGTGGAATGCCGGGACAGGGACTAGCGGGAGTCACAGATACGCAGTATTTT.

This sequence joins TRBV19 and TRBJ1-6, with D perhaps matching TRBD1 (6 bases). Trimming removed 6 bases from V and 5 bases from J, with 8 bases in between. This CDR3 contains 13 residues. Germline V gene sequence: CDR1 LNHDA, CDR2 SQIVND (reference sequence). The CDR3 region has the DNA TGTGCCAGTAGCGGACAGCATAATTCACCCCTCCACTTT. Protein product: CASSGQHNSPLHF. The variable domain in full, with the rest retrieved from reference TRBV19 and TRBJ1-6, is DGGITQSPKYLFRKEGQNVTLSCEQNLNHDAMYWYRQDPGQGLRLIYYSQIVNDFQKGDIAEGYSVSREKKESFPLTVTSAQKNPTAFYLCASSGQHNSPLHFGNGTRLTVT.

This sequence joins TRBV6-5 and TRBJ2-7; 10 bases align to TRBD2. V was clipped by 7 bases and J by 3 bases; unmatched bases: 6. Germline CDR1 is MNHEY and CDR2 is SVGAGI. The CDR3 extends over 14 amino acids. CDR3 sequence (DNA): TGTGCCAGCAAGTCTAGCGGGAGAAACTACGAGCAGTACTTC. This gives the protein CASKSSGRNYEQYF.

The V and J genes are TRBV19 and TRBJ1-1; 7 nucleotides align to TRBD1. The trim removed 6 bases at V and 4 bases at J, leaving 5 bases unmatched. The germline CDR1 and CDR2 sequences are LNHDA and SQIVND (reference sequence). The CDR3 covers 13 residues. The CDR3: CASSSQGLTEAFF. CDR3 nucleotide sequence: TGTGCCAGTAGCTCACAGGGGCTCACTGAAGCTTTCTTT.

In this sample, this clonotype turned up a few times. V usage is TRBV24-1 and J usage is TRBJ2-3; D possibly corresponds to TRBD1 (6 bases). Deletions cut 9 bases from V and 2 bases from J, with 14 bases between. From germline, CDR1 is KGHDR and CDR2 SFDVKD. This CDR3 comprises 14 residues. CDR3 region: CATADRDTTDTQYF. In DNA, the CDR3 is TGTGCCACCGCAGACCGGGACACCACAGATACGCAGTATTTT.

The CDR3 sequence: CSVLAGDTGELFF. Written as DNA, the CDR3 is TGCAGCGTCCTAGCGGGGGACACCGGGGAGCTGTTTTTT. The rearrangement joins TRBV29-1 to TRBJ2-2; 10 bases map to TRBD2. The length of the CDR3 is 13 residues. The V gene end was trimmed by 6 bases and the J gene end by 3 bases; junction bases not matched to a gene: 1. Germline CDR1 is SQVTM and CDR2 is ANQGSEA.

The chain is built from TRBV3-1 and TRBJ1-1; D ambiguous. Between the trimmed V and J ends, which lost 0 bases and 6 bases, there was a span of 5 bases. The CDR3 sequence is 12 residues long. Germline CDR1 is LGHDT and CDR2 is YNNKEL (reference sequence). CDR3 bases: TGTGCCAGCAGCCAAGATTTTTCTGAAGCTTTCTTT. This sequence encodes CASSQDFSEAFF.

This clonotype was counted between two and nine times. J is TRBJ2-5 and V is TRBV6-2 or TRBV6-3; 11 nucleotides match TRBD2. The length of the CDR3 is 16 residues. The V segment lost 4 bases and the J segment 0 bases; nucleotides outside the gene matches: 4. Germline V gives CDR1 MNHEY, CDR2 SVGEGT. CDR3 in amino acids: CASSSGLAGYQETQYF. The CDR3 coding sequence is TGTGCCAGCAGTTCTGGACTAGCGGGTTACCAAGAGACCCAGTACTTC.

The genes are TRBV20-1 and TRBJ2-1, with a possible D match to TRBD2 (5 bases). Germline V gives CDR1 DFQATT, CDR2 SNEGSKA (reference sequence). The ends were cut back, 6 bases at V and 8 bases at J, with 14 bases in the middle. CDR3 length: 12 amino acids. The CDR3 DNA follows: TGCAGTGCGACGAGAGGGTTGGATGAGCAGTTCTTC. It translates to CSATRGLDEQFF.

The chain combines TRBV15 with TRBJ2-3; D is undetermined. V was pared by 2 bases and J by 0 bases, with 12 bases between. Germline V CDR1 and CDR2: LNHNV, YYDKDF (reference sequence). This CDR3 has 16 residues. CDR3 protein: CATSRRLDGSTDTQYF. Here the CDR3 DNA reads TGTGCCACCAGCAGACGGCTCGACGGTAGCACAGATACGCAGTATTTT.

This rearrangement joins TRBV12-3 or TRBV12-4 to TRBJ2-1; TRBD1 matches at 7 bases. The CDR3 consists of 17 residues. The trim removed 0 bases at V and 7 bases at J, leaving 12 bases unmatched. CDR3 sequence: CASSLAGGGSRGNEQFF. The CDR3 DNA reads as TGTGCCAGCAGTTTAGCAGGGGGCGGATCGAGGGGTAATGAGCAGTTCTTC.

The chain carries TRBV19 and TRBJ2-3; the D gene is possibly TRBD2 (6 bases). The germline V and J ends were trimmed by 10 bases and 2 bases, with 13 bases remaining between them. The CDR3 runs to 13 residues. Germline loops: CDR1 LNHDA, CDR2 SQIVND (reference sequence). The CDR3 bases are TGTGCCACCACCCCGGGGGACACAGATACGCAGTATTTT. This sequence encodes CATTPGDTDTQYF.

This clonotype came up a few times. This chain connects TRBV7-2 to TRBJ2-7, with 7 bases aligning to TRBD2. Germline values: CDR1 SGHTA, CDR2 FQGNSA. CDR3 length equals 15 residues. The ends lost 1 base at V and 3 bases at J; junction bases unmatched: 6. CDR3 protein: CASSLGGGRSYEQYF. The CDR3 DNA reads as TGTGCCAGCAGCTTAGGGGGAGGGCGGAGCTACGAGCAGTACTTC.

V usage is TRBV20-1 and J usage is TRBJ2-6; 9 bases are a match to TRBD1. V dropped 6 bases and J dropped 0; count of bases not matched to a gene: 3. This CDR3 comprises 15 residues. Looked up from germline, CDR1 is DFQATT and CDR2 is SNEGSKA (reference sequence). The DNA for the CDR3 is TGCAGTGCGGACAGGGGAATCTCTGGGGCCAACGTCCTGACTTTC. Its protein is CSADRGISGANVLTF.

The chain links TRBV20-1 to TRBJ2-3, with 10 bases matching TRBD2. Germline V gene sequence: CDR1 DFQATT, CDR2 SNEGSKA (reference sequence). This CDR3 region has 13 residues. V shed 5 bases, J shed 4 bases, and the junction held 3 bases outside the gene matches. CDR3 nucleotide sequence: TGCAGTGCTTTGAGCGGGGGGGCAGATACGCAGTATTTT. Translating gives CSALSGGADTQYF.

The chain employs TRBV10-2 and TRBJ2-6, with TRBD1 as a possible D gene (6 bases). Germline V gene data show CDR1 as WSHSY and CDR2 as SAAADI. With 4 bases removed from V and 0 bases from J, the gap between germline ends came to 13 bases. This CDR3 has 17 amino acids. The chain's CDR3 is CASSVGGASSGANVLTF. The DNA for the CDR3 is TGCGCCAGCAGTGTTGGGGGCGCAAGCTCTGGGGCCAACGTCCTGACTTTC.

The chain links TRBV5-4 to TRBJ2-5; 8 bases agree with TRBD2. V lost 5 bases and J lost 4; bases outside the gene matches: 13. The CDR3 has 16 amino acids. CDR1 and CDR2 from the germline V gene are SGHNT and YYREEE (reference sequence). The CDR3 coding sequence is TGTGCCAGCAGTTTGTCAGGAGGCGGGAGGAGAGAGACCCAGTACTTC. The encoded protein is CASSLSGGGRRETQYF.

The rearrangement links TRBV19 to TRBJ2-1; TRBD2 is a possible D gene (5 bases). This CDR3 comprises 13 residues. The V end lost 7 bases, the J end lost 3 bases, and 10 bases lay between the germline ends. The germline gives CDR1 LNHDA, CDR2 SQIVND (reference sequence). CDR3 sequence (DNA): TGTGCCAGTACTAGCACCAACTACAATGAGCAGTTCTTC. This encodes CASTSTNYNEQFF.

The chain combines TRBV30 with TRBJ1-4, with 9 bases identical to TRBD1. The length of the CDR3 is 13 residues. J lost 7 bases, V lost 5 bases, and 5 bases had no gene match. The germline V gene has CDR1 GTSNPN and CDR2 SVGIG (reference sequence). The CDR3 nucleotides read TGTGCCTGGGGACAGGGGATTCGTGAAAAACTGTTTTTT. It translates to CAWGQGIREKLFF.

This clonotype was observed many times. The chain recombines TRBV7-2 with TRBJ1-5; D is undetermined. Trimming shortened V by 2 bases and J by 1 base, and 9 bases separated the two germline ends. The germline gives CDR1 SGHTA, CDR2 FQGNSA. CDR3 length: 15 amino acids. In DNA, the CDR3 is TGTGCCAGCAGCTTAAGGACCTCAAGCAATCAGCCCCAGCATTTT. Translation: CASSLRTSSNQPQHF.